A selection of T cell receptor beta chains follows, all from one sample in a study of OX40 agonist ivuxolimab in advanced cancers. The assay was immunoSEQ multiplex PCR, and TCRdb's table has in-frame clones only and misses some. The sample lists around 55,000 clones, over 75% seen once, with 5% to 7.5% in the top ten. The material sequenced was CD4+ or CD8+ T cells sorted from blood, taken in a trial of the OX40 agonist ivuxolimab. These receptors were taken from an adult with an advanced solid tumor such as melanoma, head and neck, liver or kidney cancer. CDR3s include the opening cysteine and the closing phenylalanine or tryptophan. The D gene is left open where the match is weak. A clone size is listed for some rows: how often the clone was seen (once, few, many), or a class if it is expanded.

v_call	j_call	clone_size	d_call	cdr3_nt	cdr3_aa
TRBV4-1	TRBJ2-5	.	TRBD1	TGCGCCAGCAGCCAAGTCTGGGGACAGGGTATAGAGACCCAGTACTTC	CASSQVWGQGIETQYF
TRBV2	TRBJ1-5	few	TRBD1	TGTGCCAGCAGCGGACAGGTGGAGGGTCAGCCCCAGCATTTT	CASSGQVEGQPQHF
TRBV7-2	TRBJ1-5	many	TRBD1	TGTGCCAGCAGCTTACAGGGGGTAATCGATCAGCCCCAGCATTTT	CASSLQGVIDQPQHF
TRBV19	TRBJ1-1	.	TRBD1	TGTGCCAGTAGTCCCGGACAGGGCCATTCGGGAACTGAAGCTTTCTTT	CASSPGQGHSGTEAFF
TRBV18	TRBJ1-1	few	TRBD1	TGTGCCAGCTCACCGACAGGGAGTATGGCTGAAGCTTTCTTT	CASSPTGSMAEAFF
TRBV5-1	TRBJ1-1	.	.	TGCGCCAGCAGCCTTACTCAGGGAAGATTTCGGGACACTGAAGCTTTCTTT	CASSLTQGRFRDTEAFF
TRBV15	TRBJ1-2	.	.	TGTGCCACCAGCAGAGATTATCAAGGGGGCTACACCTTC	CATSRDYQGGYTF
TRBV28	TRBJ2-7	.	TRBD1	TGTGCCAGCAGCCAAGGACAGGGACCCTACGAGCAGTACTTC	CASSQGQGPYEQYF
TRBV7-2	TRBJ1-2	.	.	TGTGCCAGCAGTAGGGGGGATATCAGGACCTTC	CASSRGDIRTF
TRBV2	TRBJ1-1	medium-sized	.	TGTGCCAGCAGTGAAGCGGGGGAAGCTTTCTTT	CASSEAGEAFF
TRBV28	TRBJ1-2	.	.	TGTGCCAGCAGTTTAGACCTTAACTATGGCTACACCTTC	CASSLDLNYGYTF
TRBV5-4	TRBJ2-7	.	TRBD2	TGTGCCAGCAGCTTGGACAGCGGGGGCTCCTACGAGCAGTACTTC	CASSLDSGGSYEQYF
TRBV11-2	TRBJ2-5	few	TRBD1	TGTGCCAGCAGCGAGGACAGGGGCAGGGAGACCCAGTACTTC	CASSEDRGRETQYF
TRBV27	TRBJ1-4	once	TRBD1	TGTGCCAGCAGTCCCAGACAGGGGATGGGGACTAATGAAAAACTGTTTTTT	CASSPRQGMGTNEKLFF
TRBV5-4	TRBJ2-3	.	TRBD1	TGTGCCAGCAGCTTGGGAGACAGGGTCCCCACAGATACGCAGTATTTT	CASSLGDRVPTDTQYF
TRBV10-3	TRBJ2-3	.	TRBD2	TGTGCCACCGCCGGGACTAGCGGCGCAGATACGCAGTATTTT	CATAGTSGADTQYF
TRBV7-9	TRBJ2-7	.	.	TGTGCCAGCAGCTACGACCCCTACGAGCAGTACTTC	CASSYDPYEQYF
TRBV5-4	TRBJ1-6	.	TRBD1	TGTGCCAGCAGCTTGGCCGACAGGGAGACTTCACCCCTCCACTTT	CASSLADRETSPLHF
TRBV28	TRBJ1-5	.	.	TGTGCCAGCAGTTTATTCCGGATTGGGACACTGAGCAATCAGCCCCAGCATTTT	CASSLFRIGTLSNQPQHF
TRBV6-5	TRBJ1-2	.	.	TGTGCCAGCAGTTACTCGGGCTATGGCTACACCTTC	CASSYSGYGYTF
TRBV7-6	TRBJ1-3	.	.	TGTGCCAGCAGCTCCGGGGGGCAGGGCTCTGGAAACACCATATATTTT	CASSSGGQGSGNTIYF
TRBV11-2	TRBJ2-3	.	TRBD2	TGTGCCAGCAGCTTAGGACTAGCGGGAGACACAGATACGCAGTATTTT	CASSLGLAGDTDTQYF
TRBV10-3	TRBJ2-3	.	TRBD2	TGTGCCATCAGTGAGTCGGGGGGGACGCAGTATTTT	CAISESGGTQYF
TRBV27	TRBJ1-5	.	.	TGTGCCAGCAGCAGATATTATAATCAGCCCCAGCATTTT	CASSRYYNQPQHF
TRBV6-5	TRBJ2-2	once	.	TGTGCCAGCCGGGGGCCGAACACCGGGGAGCTGTTTTTT	CASRGPNTGELFF
TRBV7-8	TRBJ1-1	.	TRBD1	TGTGCCAGCAGCTTAGAACGAAGCAGGGGGAGGAACACTGAAGCTTTCTTT	CASSLERSRGRNTEAFF
TRBV4-1	TRBJ1-1	.	.	TGCGCCAGCAGATCGGACAGTGAAGCTTTCTTT	CASRSDSEAFF
TRBV2	TRBJ2-5	once	.	TGTGCCAGCGGGCAGGTTCAAGAGACCCAGTACTTC	CASGQVQETQYF
TRBV2	TRBJ2-1	few	TRBD1	TGTGCCAGCATCCGGCAGGGACAGTCAAATGAGCAGTTCTTC	CASIRQGQSNEQFF
TRBV10-2	TRBJ2-5	.	TRBD2	TGCGCCAGCGGGGGGACTAGCGGGGAGACCCAGTACTTC	CASGGTSGETQYF
TRBV5-6	TRBJ1-2	once	TRBD1	TGTGCCAGCAGCCCCCGGGACAGACCGAACTATGGCTACACCTTC	CASSPRDRPNYGYTF
TRBV15	TRBJ2-3	.	TRBD1	TGTGCCACCAGCAGACTGGGACAGGGGGCCCCAGATACGCAGTATTTT	CATSRLGQGAPDTQYF
TRBV27	TRBJ2-1	.	TRBD1	TGTGCCAGCAGTTACGGACAGGGGTCGGACAATGAGCAGTTCTTC	CASSYGQGSDNEQFF
TRBV2	TRBJ1-3	medium-sized	TRBD1	TGTGCCAGCAGGGAACACTCTACAGGGGACACCATATATTTT	CASREHSTGDTIYF
TRBV4-1	TRBJ2-6	.	.	TGCGCCAGCAGCCCCGGGGTTTCTCAGAACGTCCTGACTTTC	CASSPGVSQNVLTF
TRBV6-1	TRBJ1-4	few	.	TGTGCCAGCAGCCGACAGGCGACTAATGAAAAACTGTTTTTT	CASSRQATNEKLFF
TRBV5-4	TRBJ1-2	.	TRBD1	TGTGCCAGCAGCCGGGGACAGTACTATGGCTACACCTTC	CASSRGQYYGYTF
TRBV11-3	TRBJ2-7	.	TRBD1	TGTGCCAGCAGCTTAGTAGGGTCGGCGGACAGGGCAGTACGAGCCTACGAGCAGTACTTC	CASSLVGSADRAVRAYEQYF
TRBV10-1	TRBJ2-2	once	.	TGCGCCAGCAGTGCCGTCATACGGGGGGAGCTGTTTTTT	CASSAVIRGELFF
TRBV18	TRBJ1-1	.	.	TGTGCCAGCTCACCGGTCAGGGGAGGGGAAATGGGCACTGAAGCTTTCTTT	CASSPVRGGEMGTEAFF